The 25 T cell receptor beta chains below all came from one sample that was sequenced in a study of blood T cell repertoires in COVID-19. Assay used: immunoSEQ multiplex PCR; TCRdb lists only in-frame clones, some missing. The table includes fewer than 200,000 clones, 85% to 90% detected once. Sequencing used peripheral blood. These receptors were obtained from a man aged 70-80 years with active or convalescent COVID-19.

V gene TRBV29-1 combines with J gene TRBJ1-2; TRBD1 aligns across 10 bases. Germline lookup yields CDR1 SQVTM and CDR2 ANQGSEA. The CDR3 extends over 14 amino acids. J was trimmed by 4 bases and V by 6 bases; bases with no gene match: 8. CDR3 region: CSVAGTGEGYGYTF. DNA for the CDR3: TGCAGCGTAGCCGGGACAGGGGAGGGCTATGGCTACACCTTC.

The rearrangement links TRBV2 to TRBJ1-2; D is possibly TRBD1 (5 bases). Trimming took 5 bases from V and 3 from J, leaving 7 bases between them. CDR3 length: 12 residues. Germline V gene data show CDR1 as SNHLY and CDR2 as FYNNEI. CDR3 loop: CASSPQDYGYTF. DNA for the CDR3: TGTGCCAGCAGTCCACAGGACTATGGCTACACCTTC.

Concerning this clone itself: Within the sample, other DNA sequences also encode this same CDR3. The chain uses TRBV19 and TRBJ2-7; 10 bases are shared with TRBD1. The CDR3 contains 14 residues. Germline V gene data show CDR1 as LNHDA and CDR2 as SQIVND (reference sequence). The V and J ends lost 3 bases and 3 bases, in that order; junction bases with no gene match: 2. The CDR3 is CASSIRDRGYEQYF. The CDR3 DNA sequence: TGTGCCAGTAGTATCCGGGACAGGGGCTACGAGCAGTACTTC.

The rearrangement joins TRBV5-1 to TRBJ1-4; 7 bases fit TRBD1. Germline loops: CDR1 SGHRS, CDR2 YFSETQ. The CDR3 totals 14 residues. The V segment lost 3 bases and the J segment 7 bases; nucleotides outside the gene matches: 6. The CDR3 DNA sequence: TGCGCCAGCAGCTCACAGGGGTTGTTTGAAAAACTGTTTTTT. Protein product: CASSSQGLFEKLFF.

The chain recombines TRBV11-2 with TRBJ2-3; 9 bases fit TRBD2. The germline V gene encodes CDR1 SGHAT and CDR2 FQNNGV. V lost 5 bases and J lost 4; bases outside the gene matches: 4. The CDR3 runs to 14 residues. The CDR3 sequence: CASSRGGGSDTQYF. The CDR3 DNA follows: TGTGCCAGCAGCCGCGGGGGGGGGTCAGATACGCAGTATTTT.

This clone turned up a few times. This chain connects TRBV12-5 to TRBJ2-2; D is undetermined. The CDR3 is 12 amino acids. V lost 6 bases and J lost 5, with 7 bases in between. Germline V gene lookup returns CDR1 LGHNT and CDR2 FRNRAP. This chain's CDR3 is CASGLNTGELFF. The CDR3, as DNA: TGTGCTAGTGGACTCAATACCGGGGAGCTGTTTTTT.

This clone has a single count. The chain combines TRBV7-7 with TRBJ1-6, with D possibly being TRBD1 (6 bases). The CDR3 has 15 residues. V lost 5 bases to trimming and J lost 7 bases, with 15 bases between them. CDR1 and CDR2 (germline): SSHAT, FNYEAQ (reference sequence). CDR3 protein: CASSERQVVNSPLHF. CDR3 bases: TGTGCCAGCAGCGAGAGACAGGTAGTGAATTCACCCCTCCACTTT.

The chain is built from TRBV7-9 and TRBJ1-2; perhaps TRBD1 as D (6 bases). Trimming cost V 7 bases and J 2 bases, with 11 bases left between them. Germline CDR1 reads SEHNR; CDR2 reads FQNEAQ (reference sequence). The CDR3 covers 13 residues. The CDR3 DNA reads TGTGCCAGCACTCCGACAGGAAACTATGGCTACACCTTC. This encodes CASTPTGNYGYTF.

CDR3 residues: CASSQSPGSYGYTF. For the CDR3, the DNA is TGTGCCAGCAGCCAGTCGCCAGGGTCTTATGGCTACACCTTC. The J gene is TRBJ1-2, the V gene TRBV11-3; D perhaps matches TRBD1 (5 bases). The V and J ends lost 5 bases and 5 bases respectively, with 15 bases between them. The CDR3 is 14 amino acids. The germline V gene encodes CDR1 SGHNT and CDR2 YENEEA.

The chain couples TRBV5-1 to TRBJ2-5; 10 bases match TRBD1. V lost 4 bases, J lost 4 bases, and 4 bases stayed unmatched. The CDR3 runs to 14 residues. CDR1 and CDR2 (germline): SGHRS, YFSETQ. DNA of the CDR3: TGCGCCAGCAGCCCGGGACAGGGGCCAGAGACCCAGTACTTC. This codes for CASSPGQGPETQYF.

This chain connects TRBV19 to TRBJ1-5; 10 bases match TRBD1. Trimming cost V 10 bases and J 0 bases; bases outside gene matches: 9. This CDR3 spans 16 amino acids. Germline CDR1 LNHDA, CDR2 SQIVND (reference sequence). The CDR3 sequence: CATTGQGLSSNQPQHF. In DNA, the CDR3 is TGTGCCACCACGGGACAGGGGCTCAGTAGCAATCAGCCCCAGCATTTT.

This chain joins TRBV6-1 and TRBJ1-5; D is perhaps TRBD1 (5 bases). CDR3 size: 17 residues. CDR1 and CDR2 from the germline V gene are MNHNS and SASEGT. V dropped 2 bases and J dropped 0 bases, with 14 bases sitting between them. The CDR3 bases are TGTGCCAGCAGTGAATGGGGGTGGGGGGATAGCAATCAGCCCCAGCATTTT. Amino acid sequence: CASSEWGWGDSNQPQHF.

The chain combines TRBV28 with TRBJ2-3; 14 bases map to TRBD2. The ends lost 6 bases at V and 0 bases at J; junction bases unmatched: 11. From germline, CDR1 is MDHEN and CDR2 SYDVKM. CDR3 length: 19 residues. The CDR3 nucleotides read TGTGCCAGCAGCCGCCGGGGACTAGCGGGAGCGGATAGCACAGATACGCAGTATTTT. This translates into CASSRRGLAGADSTDTQYF.

V and J are TRBV6-5 and TRBJ1-2; weak D call: TRBD1 (6 bases). The V gene lost 5 bases and the J gene lost 4 bases, with 11 bases spanning the gap. The germline V gene encodes CDR1 MNHEY and CDR2 SVGAGI. The CDR3 length is 13 residues. The CDR3 spells CASSMGAGYGYTF. The CDR3 nucleotides are TGTGCCAGCAGTATGGGGGCAGGCTATGGCTACACCTTC.

A word on this clone: Other DNA sequences in the sample encode the same CDR3. The V gene is TRBV18, the J gene TRBJ2-2; D possibly corresponds to TRBD2 (6 bases). With 3 bases removed from V and 4 bases from J, the gap between germline ends came to 6 bases. Germline V lookup: CDR1 KGHSH, CDR2 LQKENI. The CDR3 covers 13 residues. CDR3 in amino acids: CASSPGGTGELFF. The DNA of the CDR3 is TGTGCCAGCTCACCGGGAGGCACCGGGGAGCTGTTTTTT.

In DNA, the CDR3 is TGTGCCAGCACCCTGGACAGGGGGGACGAGCAGTACTTC. It yields the protein CASTLDRGDEQYF. The rearrangement joins TRBV11-2 to TRBJ2-7, with TRBD1 matching 10 bases. Germline loops: CDR1 SGHAT, CDR2 FQNNGV. The CDR3 length is 13 residues. V lost 7 bases, J lost 5 bases, and 5 bases stayed unmatched.

V and J are TRBV5-5 and TRBJ1-5; TRBD1 matches 10 bases. Germline V lookup: CDR1 SGHKS, CDR2 YYEKEE (reference sequence). This CDR3 has 14 amino acids. J gave up 4 bases and V 4 bases, and 2 bases lay outside the gene matches. The CDR3 coding sequence is TGTGCCAGCAGCCCGGGACAGGGGAATCAGCCCCAGCATTTT. Translated, it gives CASSPGQGNQPQHF.

V and J are TRBV2 and TRBJ1-4; 8 bases agree with TRBD1. The CDR3 sequence is 16 residues long. CDR1 is SNHLY and CDR2 is FYNNEI in the germline V gene. Trimming removed 7 bases from V and 3 bases from J; junction bases left unmatched: 10. The CDR3: CASIPGRGLANEKLFF. As DNA, the CDR3 is TGTGCCAGCATCCCAGGCAGGGGGCTGGCTAATGAAAAACTGTTTTTT.

In DNA, the CDR3 is TGTGCCAGCAGGAGGACAGGGCATTCACCCCTCCACTTT. Translation: CASRRTGHSPLHF. The chain uses TRBV6-5 and TRBJ1-6; TRBD1 matches 8 bases. V trimming: 6 bases; J trimming: 8 bases; junction bases outside the gene matches: 3. Germline V gene sequence: CDR1 MNHEY, CDR2 SVGAGI. The CDR3 runs 13 residues.

Details on this clone: An end of the junction differs from the germline gene, which may be a read error. CDR3 DNA sequence: TGTGCCAGCAGTGAGTTCCGGGACAGAGGCCTTTTC. This gives the protein CASSEFRDRGLF. This sequence joins TRBV6-1 and TRBJ1-2; 7 bases line up with TRBD1. Germline V gives CDR1 MNHNS, CDR2 SASEGT. This CDR3 is 12 amino acids long.

The CDR3 bases are TGCGCCAGCAGCTTGATGCGTTGGCAGGGAAGCGATGAGCAGTTCTTC. It is translated as CASSLMRWQGSDEQFF. V gene TRBV5-1 combines with J gene TRBJ2-1; D might be TRBD1 (5 bases). V dropped 1 base and J dropped 8 bases, with 19 bases sitting between them. From germline, CDR1 is SGHRS and CDR2 YFSETQ. The CDR3 is made up of 16 amino acids.

J is TRBJ2-7 and V is TRBV30; D perhaps matches TRBD1 (7 bases). The V gene lost 0 bases and the J gene lost 1 base, with 13 bases spanning the gap. This CDR3 comprises 15 residues. In germline, CDR1 is GTSNPN, CDR2 SVGIG (reference sequence). The CDR3 nucleotides are TGTGCCTGGAGTGTTAAGTCAGGGGGGTCCTACGAGCAGTACTTC. Translating it yields CAWSVKSGGSYEQYF.

V and J are TRBV2 and TRBJ2-7, with D perhaps TRBD1 (5 bases). Trimming shortened V by 3 bases and J by 2 bases, and 11 bases separated the two germline ends. Looked up from germline, CDR1 is SNHLY and CDR2 is FYNNEI. This CDR3 has 14 residues. The CDR3 bases are TGTGCCAGCAGTGAGGGGCACACCACCTACGAGCAGTACTTC. Its protein product is CASSEGHTTYEQYF. The full variable domain, its missing parts supplied by reference TRBV2 and TRBJ2-7, is EPEVTQTPSHQVTQMGQEVILRCVPISNHLYFYWYRQILGQKVEFLVSFYNNEISEKSEIFDDQFSVERPDGSNFTLKIRSTKLEDSAMYFCASSEGHTTYEQYFGPGTRLTVT.

The chain employs TRBV28 and TRBJ1-2; D remains unclear. This CDR3 contains 13 residues. Trimming took 8 bases from V and 3 from J, leaving 13 bases between them. Germline V gene sequence: CDR1 MDHEN, CDR2 SYDVKM. The CDR3 DNA reads as TGTGCCAGCTACTCAAGTACAGACTATGGCTACACCTTC. As protein: CASYSSTDYGYTF.

This clone was found a few times. The rearrangement uses TRBV6-5 and TRBJ1-2, with D possibly matching TRBD1 (6 bases). CDR3 length: 15 amino acids. Looked up from germline, CDR1 is MNHEY and CDR2 is SVGAGI. With 6 bases removed from V and 3 bases from J, the gap between germline ends came to 17 bases. CDR3 DNA: TGTGCCAGCAGAAACCGGCGGGGGCTGGACTATGGCTACACCTTC. Protein: CASRNRRGLDYGYTF.